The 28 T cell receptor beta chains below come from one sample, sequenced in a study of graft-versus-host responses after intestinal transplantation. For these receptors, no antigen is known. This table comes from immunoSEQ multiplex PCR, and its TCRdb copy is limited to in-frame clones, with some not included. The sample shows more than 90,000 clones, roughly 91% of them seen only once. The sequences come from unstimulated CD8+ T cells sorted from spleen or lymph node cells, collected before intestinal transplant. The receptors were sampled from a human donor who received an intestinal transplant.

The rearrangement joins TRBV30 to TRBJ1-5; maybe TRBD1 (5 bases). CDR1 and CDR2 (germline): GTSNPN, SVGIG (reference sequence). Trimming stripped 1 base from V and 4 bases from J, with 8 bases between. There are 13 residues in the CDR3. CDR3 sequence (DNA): TGTGCCTGGAGTGCTCCAGGGAATCAGCCCCAGCATTTT. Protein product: CAWSAPGNQPQHF.

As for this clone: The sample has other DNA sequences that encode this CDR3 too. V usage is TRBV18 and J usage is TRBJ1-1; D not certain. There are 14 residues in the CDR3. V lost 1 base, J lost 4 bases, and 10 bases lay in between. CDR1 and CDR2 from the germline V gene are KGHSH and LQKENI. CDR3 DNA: TGTGCCAGCTCACCACTAGGCGGTAGCACTGAAGCTTTCTTT. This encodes CASSPLGGSTEAFF.

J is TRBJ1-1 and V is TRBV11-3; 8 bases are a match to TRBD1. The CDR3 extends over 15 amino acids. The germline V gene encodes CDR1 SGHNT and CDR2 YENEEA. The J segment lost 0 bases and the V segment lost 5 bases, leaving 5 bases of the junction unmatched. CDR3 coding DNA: TGTGCCAGCAGCCTTAGGACAGGGATGAACACTGAAGCTTTCTTT. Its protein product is CASSLRTGMNTEAFF.

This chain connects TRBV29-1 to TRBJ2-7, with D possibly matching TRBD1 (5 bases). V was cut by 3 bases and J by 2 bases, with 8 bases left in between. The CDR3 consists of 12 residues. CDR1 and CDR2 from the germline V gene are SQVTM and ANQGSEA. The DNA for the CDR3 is TGCAGCGTTGAGCTAGGGGCCTACGAGCAGTACTTC. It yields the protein CSVELGAYEQYF.

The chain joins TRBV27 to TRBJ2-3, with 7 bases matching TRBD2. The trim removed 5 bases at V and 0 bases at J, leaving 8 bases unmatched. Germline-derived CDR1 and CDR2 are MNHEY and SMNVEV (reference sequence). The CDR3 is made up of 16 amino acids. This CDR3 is CASSPPSGRSTDTQYF. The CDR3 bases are TGTGCCAGCAGTCCCCCTAGCGGACGGAGCACAGATACGCAGTATTTT.

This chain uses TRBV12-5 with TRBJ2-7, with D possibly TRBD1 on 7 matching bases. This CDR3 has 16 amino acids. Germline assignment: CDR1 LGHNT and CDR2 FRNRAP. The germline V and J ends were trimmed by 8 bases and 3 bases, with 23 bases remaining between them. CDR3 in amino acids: CASQGEVVPLFYEQYF. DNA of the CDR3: TGTGCTAGTCAGGGGGAGGTGGTTCCTCTATTCTACGAGCAGTACTTC.

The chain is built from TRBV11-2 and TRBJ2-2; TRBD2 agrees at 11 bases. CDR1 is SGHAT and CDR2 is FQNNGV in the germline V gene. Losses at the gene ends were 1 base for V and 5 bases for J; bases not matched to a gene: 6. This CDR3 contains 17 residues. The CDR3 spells CASSLAGTSGGTGELFF. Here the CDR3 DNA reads TGTGCCAGCAGCTTAGCCGGGACTAGCGGAGGGACCGGGGAGCTGTTTTTT.

The CDR3 protein is CASSFSGSPYYEQYF. CDR3 in DNA: TGTGCCAGCAGCTTTAGCGGGAGCCCCTACTACGAGCAGTACTTC. This sequence joins TRBV11-2 and TRBJ2-7; the match to TRBD2 covers 9 bases. V lost 3 bases, J lost 3 bases, and 6 bases stayed unmatched. CDR1 and CDR2 from the germline V gene are SGHAT and FQNNGV. The CDR3 length is 15 residues. Filled out from reference TRBV11-2 and TRBJ2-7, the complete variable domain reads EAGVAQSPRYKIIEKRQSVAFWCNPISGHATLYWYQQILGQGPKLLIQFQNNGVVDDSQLPKDRFSAERLKGVDSTLKIQPAKLEDSAVYLCASSFSGSPYYEQYFGPGTRLTVT.

The CDR3 region has the DNA TGTGCCAGCAGCAAAGCGCGGGACAGGGGGCCTGACAATGAGCAGTTCTTC. Its protein product is CASSKARDRGPDNEQFF. The chain uses TRBV21-1 and TRBJ2-1; TRBD1 reflects the table's D call only, with no check against the DNA. TRBV21-1 is a known pseudogene. The CDR3 spans 17 residues.

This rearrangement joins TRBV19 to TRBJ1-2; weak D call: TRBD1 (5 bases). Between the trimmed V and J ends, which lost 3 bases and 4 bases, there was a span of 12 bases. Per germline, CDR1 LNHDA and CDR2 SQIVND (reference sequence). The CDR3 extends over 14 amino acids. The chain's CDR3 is CASSMAGSGYGYTF. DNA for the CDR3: TGTGCCAGTAGTATGGCAGGGTCGGGCTATGGCTACACCTTC. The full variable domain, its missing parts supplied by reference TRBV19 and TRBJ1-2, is DGGITQSPKYLFRKEGQNVTLSCEQNLNHDAMYWYRQDPGQGLRLIYYSQIVNDFQKGDIAEGYSVSREKKESFPLTVTSAQKNPTAFYLCASSMAGSGYGYTFGSGTRLTVV.

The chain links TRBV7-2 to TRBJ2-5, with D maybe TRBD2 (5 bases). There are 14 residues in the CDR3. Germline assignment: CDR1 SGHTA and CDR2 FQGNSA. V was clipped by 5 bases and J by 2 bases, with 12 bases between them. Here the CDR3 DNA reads TGTGCCAGCAGCGCTCGGGAACTACAAGAGACCCAGTACTTC. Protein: CASSARELQETQYF.

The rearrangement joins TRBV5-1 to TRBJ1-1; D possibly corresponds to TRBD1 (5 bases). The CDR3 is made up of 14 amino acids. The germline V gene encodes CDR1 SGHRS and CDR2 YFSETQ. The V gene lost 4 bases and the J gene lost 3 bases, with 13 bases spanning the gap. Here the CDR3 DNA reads TGCGCCAGCAGCGCGGACACTCAGGACACTGAAGCTTTCTTT. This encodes CASSADTQDTEAFF.

CDR3 nucleotides: TGTGCCAGCAATGTTCCGGGACTAGAAGACGAGCAGTACTTC. Translation gives CASNVPGLEDEQYF. The genes are TRBV6-6 and TRBJ2-7; 8 bases match TRBD2. V lost 7 bases and J lost 5; bases outside the gene matches: 10. Germline assignment: CDR1 MNHNY and CDR2 SVGAGI (reference sequence). The CDR3 is made up of 14 amino acids.

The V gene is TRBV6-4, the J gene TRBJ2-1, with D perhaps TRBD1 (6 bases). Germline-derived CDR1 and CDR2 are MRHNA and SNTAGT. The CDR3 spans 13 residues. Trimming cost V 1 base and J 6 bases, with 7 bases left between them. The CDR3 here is CASSDLDSNEQFF. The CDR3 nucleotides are TGTGCCAGCAGTGACTTGGACAGCAATGAGCAGTTCTTC.

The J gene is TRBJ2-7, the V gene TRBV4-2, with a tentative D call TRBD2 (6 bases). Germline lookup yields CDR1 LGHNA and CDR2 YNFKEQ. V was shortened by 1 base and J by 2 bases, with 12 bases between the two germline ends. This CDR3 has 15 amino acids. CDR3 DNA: TGTGCCAGCAGCCAAGGCTTCGGGAGTACCTACGAGCAGTACTTC. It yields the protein CASSQGFGSTYEQYF.

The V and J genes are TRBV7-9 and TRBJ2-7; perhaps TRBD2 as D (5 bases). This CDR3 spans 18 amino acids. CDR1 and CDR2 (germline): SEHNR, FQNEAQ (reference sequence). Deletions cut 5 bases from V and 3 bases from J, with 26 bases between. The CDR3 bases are TGTGCCAGCAGCGAAACGATACTCGGGGATCCGCCCTTCTACGAGCAGTACTTC. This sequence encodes CASSETILGDPPFYEQYF.

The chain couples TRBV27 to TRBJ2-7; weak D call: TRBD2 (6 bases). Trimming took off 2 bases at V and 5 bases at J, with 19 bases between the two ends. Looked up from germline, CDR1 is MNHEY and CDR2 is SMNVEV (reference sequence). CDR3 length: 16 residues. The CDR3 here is CASSLRTYGTADEQYF. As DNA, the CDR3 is TGTGCCAGCAGTTTAAGGACCTATGGGACTGCAGACGAGCAGTACTTC.

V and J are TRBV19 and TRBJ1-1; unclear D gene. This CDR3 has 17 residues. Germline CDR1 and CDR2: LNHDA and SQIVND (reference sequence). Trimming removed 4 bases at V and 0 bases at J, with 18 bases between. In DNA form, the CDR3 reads TGTGCCAGTAGTACCGGACGGGATTTAGTAGTGAACACTGAAGCTTTCTTT. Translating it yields CASSTGRDLVVNTEAFF.

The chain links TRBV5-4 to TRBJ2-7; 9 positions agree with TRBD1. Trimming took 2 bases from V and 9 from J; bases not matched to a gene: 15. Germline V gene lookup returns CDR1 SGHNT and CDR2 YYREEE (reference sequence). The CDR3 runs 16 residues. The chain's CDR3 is CASSFRGQGPGIGQYF. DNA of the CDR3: TGTGCCAGCAGCTTTCGGGGACAGGGCCCGGGGATAGGGCAGTACTTC.

In nucleotides, the CDR3 is TGTGCCAGCAGCGGGGCAGGGGAAGAGACCCAGTACTTC. Its translation is CASSGAGEETQYF. The chain employs TRBV27 and TRBJ2-5; maybe TRBD1 (6 bases). The V end was cut by 6 bases, the J end by 3 bases, with 11 bases between. Germline CDR1 and CDR2: MNHEY and SMNVEV (reference sequence). The CDR3 extends over 13 amino acids.

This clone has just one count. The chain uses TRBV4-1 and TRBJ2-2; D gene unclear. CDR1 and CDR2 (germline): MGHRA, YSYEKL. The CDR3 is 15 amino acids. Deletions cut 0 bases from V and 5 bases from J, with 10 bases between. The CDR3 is CASSQDGARTGELFF. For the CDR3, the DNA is TGCGCCAGCAGCCAAGACGGAGCGCGGACCGGGGAGCTGTTTTTT.

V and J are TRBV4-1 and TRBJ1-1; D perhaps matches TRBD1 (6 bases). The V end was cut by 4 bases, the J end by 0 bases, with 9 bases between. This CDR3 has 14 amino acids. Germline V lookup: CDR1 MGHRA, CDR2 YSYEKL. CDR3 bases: TGCGCCAGCAGCCTTGGACAGCTGAACACTGAAGCTTTCTTT. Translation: CASSLGQLNTEAFF.

CDR3 residues: CASSRGYGGAETQYF. CDR3 DNA sequence: TGTGCCAGCAGCCGGGGGTATGGCGGGGCCGAGACCCAGTACTTC. This rearrangement joins TRBV11-2 to TRBJ2-5; tentatively, D is TRBD2 (6 bases). CDR1 SGHAT and CDR2 FQNNGV come from the germline V gene. Trimming took 5 bases from V and 5 from J, leaving 18 bases between them. CDR3 length: 15 residues. Variable domain in full (rest from reference TRBV11-2 and TRBJ2-5): EAGVAQSPRYKIIEKRQSVAFWCNPISGHATLYWYQQILGQGPKLLIQFQNNGVVDDSQLPKDRFSAERLKGVDSTLKIQPAKLEDSAVYLCASSRGYGGAETQYFGPGTRLLVL.

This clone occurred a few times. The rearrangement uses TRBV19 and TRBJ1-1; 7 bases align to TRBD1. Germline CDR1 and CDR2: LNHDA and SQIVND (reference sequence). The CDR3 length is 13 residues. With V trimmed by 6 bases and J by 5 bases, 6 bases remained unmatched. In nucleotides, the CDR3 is TGTGCCAGTAGCACCGGGACAGTTACTGAAGCTTTCTTT. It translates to CASSTGTVTEAFF.

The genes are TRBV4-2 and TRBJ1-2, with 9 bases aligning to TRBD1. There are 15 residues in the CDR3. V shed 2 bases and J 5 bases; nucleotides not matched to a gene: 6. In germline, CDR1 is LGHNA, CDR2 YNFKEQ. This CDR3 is CASSQPAGTGYGYTF. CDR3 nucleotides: TGTGCCAGCAGCCAACCAGCCGGGACAGGGTATGGCTACACCTTC.

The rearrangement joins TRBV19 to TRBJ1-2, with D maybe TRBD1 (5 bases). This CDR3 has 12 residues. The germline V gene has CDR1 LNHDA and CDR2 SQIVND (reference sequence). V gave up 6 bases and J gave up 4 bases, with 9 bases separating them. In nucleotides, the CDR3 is TGTGCCAGTAGCCAGGGTGGCTATGGCTACACCTTC. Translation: CASSQGGYGYTF.

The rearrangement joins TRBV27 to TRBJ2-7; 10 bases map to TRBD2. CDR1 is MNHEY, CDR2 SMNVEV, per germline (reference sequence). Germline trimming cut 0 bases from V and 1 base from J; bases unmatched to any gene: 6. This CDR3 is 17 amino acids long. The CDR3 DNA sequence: TGTGCCAGCAGTTTATCTCCTAGCGGGAGAGGTTCCTACGAGCAGTACTTC. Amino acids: CASSLSPSGRGSYEQYF.

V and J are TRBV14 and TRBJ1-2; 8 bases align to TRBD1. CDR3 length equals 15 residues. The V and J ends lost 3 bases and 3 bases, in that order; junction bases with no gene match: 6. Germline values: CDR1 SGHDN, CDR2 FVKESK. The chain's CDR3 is CASSHYPGQDYGYTF. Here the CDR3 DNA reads TGTGCCAGCAGCCATTACCCGGGACAGGACTATGGCTACACCTTC.